This T cell receptor (beta chain) came from a study of blood T cell repertoires in COVID-19. Study in general: The United States, Italy and Spain supplied acute and convalescent COVID-19 samples.

Germline V lookup: CDR1 GTSNPN, CDR2 SVGIG (reference sequence). Trimming removed 0 bases from V and 2 bases from J, with 11 bases in between. The CDR3 covers 14 residues. Authors' data handling: Researchers report that nucleated cell counts were estimated from reference gene primer amplification. The table came from immunoSEQ multiplex PCR; TCRdb's copy has only in-frame clones and leaves some out. For V, J and clone size, that table is used; D and trimming come from the DNA. The sample includes about 180,000 clones, around 89% of them seen just once. Note on this clone: Other DNA sequences of this sample code for an identical CDR3.

Sequenced sample: peripheral blood. The chain uses TRBV30 and TRBJ2-7; D possibly corresponds to TRBD2 (6 bases). The clonotype originates from a woman in her 30s with acute or convalescent COVID-19. CDR3 region: CAWSVGGSAYEQYF. The DNA of the CDR3 is TGTGCCTGGAGTGTGGGAGGTTCCGCCTACGAGCAGTACTTC.